This T cell receptor beta chain was obtained from a study of T cells of healthy individuals. TCRdb ran MiXCR on the 5' RACE reads and lists one entry per CDR3 protein. The sample has approximately 100,000 distinct CDR3 sequences, 15% to 20% seen once; the top ten hold roughly 6.1%. This clonotype was seen more than once but under ten times. Looked up from germline, CDR1 is DFQATT and CDR2 is SNEGSKA (reference sequence). The CDR3 has 13 amino acids. V was shortened by 3 bases and J by 7 bases, with 13 bases between the two germline ends. This chain uses TRBV20-1 with TRBJ2-1; D ambiguous. This sequence originates from a human donor in good health. The CDR3 sequence is CSARVPNRNEQFF. CDR3 sequence (DNA): TGCAGTGCTAGGGTGCCCAATAGGAATGAGCAGTTCTTC.